This T cell receptor (beta chain) emerged from a study of tumor and adjacent non-tumor tissue in lung cancer. This sample's RNA came from whole unsorted tissue. This CDR3 is 15 amino acids long. Germline V gene sequence: CDR1 LGHNA, CDR2 YNFKEQ. The library came from three nested PCR rounds adapted from ARM-PCR protocols. TCRdb passed the multiplex PCR reads through MiXCR, listing each CDR3 protein once. The repertoire holds about 80,000 distinct CDR3 sequences, with 75% to 90% as singletons. A remark on this clonotype: One end of the junction is discordant with germline, which a read error may explain.

The sample was lung tumor tissue. The sequence derives from a woman between 50 and 59 years old with non-small cell lung cancer. The chain joins TRBV4-2 to TRBJ2-1; 7 bases fit TRBD2. The CDR3 DNA reads as TGTGCTAGCAGCCAATGCCTAGCGGAGTTGGTTGAGCAGTTCTTC. Translation gives CASSQCLAELVEQFF.